The rows below give T cell receptor beta chains drawn from one sample of a study of T cell responses to AZD1222 COVID-19 vaccine. Repertoires were generated with immunoSEQ multiplex PCR, while TCRdb's copy carries only in-frame clones and drops some. The profile shows around 190,000 clones, 88% of them singletons. The material sequenced was peripheral blood, taken on day 0 of AZD1222 vaccination. The source of these receptors is an adult in good health. CDR3s include the opening cysteine and the closing phenylalanine or tryptophan. D genes are given only for firm matches. Not every row has a clone size; where given, it reads once, few, many or a size class.

J	V	D	size	DNA	CDR3
TRBJ2-1	TRBV9	TRBD2	NA	TGTGCCAGCAGCGTATGGGGGGGATACAATGAGCAGTTCTTC	CASSVWGGYNEQFF
TRBJ1-6	TRBV27	NA	NA	TGTGCCAGCAGTTTTGTGGGTGGATCCTATAATTCACCCCTCCACTTT	CASSFVGGSYNSPLHF
TRBJ1-2	TRBV29-1	NA	NA	TGCAGCGTTGGGACAGTCTATGGCTACACCTTC	CSVGTVYGYTF
TRBJ2-3	TRBV7-9	NA	NA	TGTGCCAGCAGCGTGGACGGGCACAGCACAGATACGCAGTATTTT	CASSVDGHSTDTQYF
TRBJ2-5	TRBV6-2/TRBV6-3	NA	once	TGTGCCAGCAGTAGGATAGGGTCCCAAGAGACCCAGTACTTC	CASSRIGSQETQYF
TRBJ2-7	TRBV9	NA	NA	TGTGCCAGCAGCGCCGTTGGGTACGAGCAGTACTTC	CASSAVGYEQYF
TRBJ2-3	TRBV9	NA	NA	TGTGCCAGCAGCGTAGGCCCCACGCGCACAGATACGCAGTATTTT	CASSVGPTRTDTQYF
TRBJ2-3	TRBV4-1	NA	NA	TGCGCCAGCAGCCAAGAATTTCGAAGGCAGGATACGCAGTATTTT	CASSQEFRRQDTQYF
TRBJ2-2	TRBV9	TRBD2	NA	TGTGCCAGCAGCGTAGCTACGACTAGCGGGGGCCGAAGGGGAGGGGAGCTGTTTTTT	CASSVATTSGGRRGGELFF
TRBJ1-3	TRBV10-3	TRBD1	once	TGTGCCATCAGTGAGCTCTTGCCGGGACAGGGGGCAAACGGAAACACCATATATTTT	CAISELLPGQGANGNTIYF
TRBJ2-3	TRBV9	TRBD2	NA	TGTGCCAGCAGCAACCCTAGCGGGGCCAGCACAGATACGCAGTATTTT	CASSNPSGASTDTQYF
TRBJ2-5	TRBV11-2	NA	NA	TGTGCCAGCAGCTCCGGGACACAGCAAGAGACCCAGTACTTC	CASSSGTQQETQYF
TRBJ1-4	TRBV5-1	TRBD1	NA	TGCGCCAGCAGCTACGGACAGGGTATGGAAAAACTGTTTTTT	CASSYGQGMEKLFF
TRBJ1-2	TRBV6-2/TRBV6-3	NA	once	TGTGCCAGCAGCTGGGCCCGGAGGTTGGAGGGGTATGGCTACACCTTC	CASSWARRLEGYGYTF
TRBJ1-6	TRBV9	NA	NA	TGTGCCAGCAGCGTAGATGTCAGGGGCTATAATTCACCCCTCCACTTT	CASSVDVRGYNSPLHF
TRBJ1-4	TRBV5-1	NA	once	TGCGCCAGCAGCTTGGACAAGGAAAAACTGTTTTTT	CASSLDKEKLFF
TRBJ1-5	TRBV6-5	NA	NA	TGTGCCAGCAGGACGGGCTCGGGGCAGCCCCAGCATTTT	CASRTGSGQPQHF
TRBJ2-1	TRBV6-2/TRBV6-3	TRBD2	NA	TGTGCCAGCAGTCCGAGGCGGGGGGACTCCTACAATGAGCAGTTCTTC	CASSPRRGDSYNEQFF
TRBJ1-1	TRBV6-2/TRBV6-3	NA	NA	TGTGCCAGCAGTTACTCGAAAGGTCAGGGTTTGGTCACTGAAGCTTTCTTT	CASSYSKGQGLVTEAFF
TRBJ2-3	TRBV9	TRBD1	NA	TGTGCCAGCAGCCGGACAGGGGGCATGAGCACAGATACGCAGTATTTT	CASSRTGGMSTDTQYF
TRBJ1-2	TRBV4-1	TRBD1	NA	TGCGCCAGCAGCTACGACAGGGGGGGAGGCTACACCTTC	CASSYDRGGGYTF
TRBJ1-2	TRBV4-2	TRBD1	NA	TGTGCCAGCAGCCGTCGGGACAGGGAGGGCTATGGCTACACCTTC	CASSRRDREGYGYTF
TRBJ2-1	TRBV5-4	TRBD2	NA	TGTGCCAGCAGCTTGGAAACGGGACTAGACCCCCTGGAGCAGTTCTTC	CASSLETGLDPLEQFF
TRBJ2-1	TRBV5-6	TRBD2	NA	TGTGCCAGCAGCTTGGAGACTAGCGGGAGAAATGAGCAGTTCTTC	CASSLETSGRNEQFF
TRBJ1-2	TRBV28	NA	once	TGTGCCGTCGTGAAGGGGGGAGGCGGCGGCTACACCTTC	CAVVKGGGGGYTF
TRBJ2-3	TRBV13	TRBD2	NA	TGTGCCAGCAGCATCCTTAGCGGGGTACGGATAAGTACGCAGTATTTT	CASSILSGVRISTQYF
TRBJ1-2	TRBV3-1/TRBV3-2	TRBD1	NA	TGTGCCAGCGGAAGGACAGGGCCTTATGGCTACACCTTC	CASGRTGPYGYTF
TRBJ2-3	TRBV4-3	NA	NA	TGCGCCAGCAGCCAAAGGGCGCAGGATACGCAGTATTTT	CASSQRAQDTQYF
TRBJ2-1	TRBV28	NA	NA	TGTGCCAGCAGTCCCTCCAAGGGGGTTCTCTCCTACAATGAGCAGTTCTTC	CASSPSKGVLSYNEQFF
TRBJ1-5	TRBV7-8	NA	NA	TGTGCCAGCAGCCCTCATAGCAATCAGCCCCAGCATTTT	CASSPHSNQPQHF
TRBJ2-5	TRBV7-3	NA	NA	TGTGCCAGCAGCTTAAGGTCTGGAGAGACCCAGTACTTC	CASSLRSGETQYF
TRBJ1-2	TRBV3-1/TRBV3-2	NA	NA	TGTGCCAGCAGCCCTGAGCACAAAAACTATGGCTACACCTTC	CASSPEHKNYGYTF
TRBJ1-5	TRBV27	NA	NA	TGTGCCAGCAGTTCGGGGCCTCGGGCGCAGCCCCAGCATTTT	CASSSGPRAQPQHF
TRBJ2-3	TRBV7-9	NA	once	TGTGCCAGCAGCCCCCGGACCTTTACAGATACGCAGTATTTT	CASSPRTFTDTQYF
TRBJ2-7	TRBV4-3	NA	NA	TGCGCCAGCAGCCAAGAGGTCAGGGTAGGCGAGCAGTACTTC	CASSQEVRVGEQYF
TRBJ1-1	TRBV6-5	NA	few	TGTGCCAGCAGTTACGGGGAGAACACTGAAGCTTTCTTT	CASSYGENTEAFF
TRBJ2-2	TRBV5-1	NA	once	TGCGCCAGCAGCCCCGGGGGCAGGGACACCGGGGAGCTGTTTTTT	CASSPGGRDTGELFF
TRBJ2-7	TRBV5-1	NA	NA	TGCGCCAGCAGTACCCTTTACGAGCAGTACTTC	CASSTLYEQYF
TRBJ2-7	TRBV4-3	TRBD2	NA	TGCGCCAGCAGCCAGACTAGCGGGTATACCTACGAGCAGTACTTC	CASSQTSGYTYEQYF
TRBJ1-5	TRBV30	NA	NA	TGTGCCTGGAGCCCATATGCGGGAGGAGGCAATCAGCCCCAGCATTTT	CAWSPYAGGGNQPQHF
TRBJ2-3	TRBV3-1/TRBV3-2	TRBD2	NA	TGTGCCAGCACAACCGGGACTAGCGGGACAATCACAGATACGCAGTATTTT	CASTTGTSGTITDTQYF
TRBJ2-7	TRBV4-1	TRBD2	once	TGCGCCAGCAGCGCAGGACTAGCCGACTCCTACGAGCAGTACTTC	CASSAGLADSYEQYF
TRBJ1-4	TRBV7-3	NA	NA	TGTGCCAGCAGCTTAAGCGACAGTCCCCATGAAAAACTGTTTTTT	CASSLSDSPHEKLFF
TRBJ2-1	TRBV19	TRBD2	NA	TGTGCCACCACCCGCAGGCTAGCGGGAGCCTACAGCTCCTACAATGAGCAGTTCTTC	CATTRRLAGAYSSYNEQFF